This T cell receptor (beta chain) comes out of a study of blood T cells in healthy people across ages. General study points: A strong correlation was found between TCR beta diversity and the percentage of naive T cells. Nothing was known about donor CMV status, and this possibly confounded expanded clonotype changes.

With regard to this clonotype: Its antigen is undetermined.

A second PCR, run for about 6 to 12 cycles, used a sample-barcoded 5' primer plus a J-beta primer mix. Unique molecular identifiers of 12 random nucleotides labeled each cDNA. TCRdb processed the 5' RACE reads anew with MiXCR; each CDR3 protein has one entry. Here the sample spans 1.5 million to 2 million distinct CDR3 sequences, roughly 43% being singletons. V lost 5 bases, J lost 4 bases, and 14 bases lay in between. This CDR3 spans 14 amino acids. Germline loops: CDR1 SEHNR, CDR2 FQNEAQ (reference sequence). Sequencing was done on a sample of blood. This receptor was identified in a human donor in good health. The chain links TRBV7-9 to TRBJ1-2, with D possibly being TRBD1 (5 bases). The CDR3 nucleotides are TGTGCCAGCAGCGTAACCGGGACCTTCTATGGCTACACCTTC. Amino acids: CASSVTGTFYGYTF.